Presented here are 26 T cell receptor beta chains from one specimen sequenced in a study of identical twins. From the 5' RACE reads, TCRdb called clonotypes with MiXCR, one entry per CDR3 protein. This table holds approximately 690,000 distinct CDR3 sequences, less than 7% found once. The sequencing sample was made of naive T cells sorted from blood. The receptor set was obtained from a man younger than 35 in good health.

This clonotype occurred many times. The chain recombines TRBV12-3 or TRBV12-4 with TRBJ1-1; D not certain. Trimming removed 5 bases from V and 1 base from J, with 2 bases in between. This CDR3 comprises 11 residues. In nucleotides, the CDR3 is TGTGCCAGCAGTACGAACACTGAAGCTTTCTTT. It codes for CASSTNTEAFF.

This clonotype was observed a handful of times. As DNA, the CDR3 is TGTGCCAGCAGCTTACTCGGACAGTCGGAGACCCAGTACTTC. Its translation: CASSLLGQSETQYF. This rearrangement joins TRBV7-3 to TRBJ2-5; TRBD1 is a possible D gene (6 bases). Per germline, CDR1 SGHTA and CDR2 FQGTGA. The CDR3 is 14 residues long. V was pared by 2 bases and J by 5 bases, with 12 bases between.

This clonotype was counted a few times. The CDR3 protein is CASSGTGGINEQFF. CDR3 bases: TGTGCCAGCAGCGGGACAGGGGGCATCAATGAGCAGTTCTTC. The rearrangement uses TRBV7-9 and TRBJ2-1; 12 nucleotides align to TRBD1. This CDR3 comprises 14 residues. V gave up 5 bases and J gave up 6 bases; unmatched junction bases: 2. Germline CDR1 is SEHNR and CDR2 is FQNEAQ (reference sequence).

This clonotype was counted ten times or more. The rearrangement uses TRBV4-3 and TRBJ1-2, with a tentative D call TRBD1 (5 bases). Germline lookup yields CDR1 LGHNA and CDR2 YSLEER. The CDR3 consists of 15 residues. V was trimmed by 8 bases and J by 0 bases, leaving 16 bases between them. The CDR3 DNA follows: TGCGCCAGCGCCCGACGCAGGGAAGCTAACTATGGCTACACCTTC. Amino acids: CASARRREANYGYTF.

The sample holds a few counts of this clonotype. The V and J genes are TRBV20-1 and TRBJ2-7; TRBD2 matches 10 bases. Germline V CDR1 and CDR2: DFQATT, SNEGSKA (reference sequence). V was pared by 5 bases and J by 2 bases, with 6 bases of the junction left unmatched. The CDR3 contains 14 residues. The CDR3: CSASGTSVTYEQYF. As DNA, the CDR3 is TGCAGTGCTTCCGGGACTAGCGTTACCTACGAGCAGTACTTC.

This clonotype was recorded many times. This chain connects TRBV12-3 or TRBV12-4 to TRBJ2-7, with TRBD1 identical over 8 bases. V lost 5 bases and J lost 0; bases outside the gene matches: 3. This CDR3 is built from 14 residues. Here the CDR3 reads CASSAGQDSYEQYF. DNA of the CDR3: TGTGCCAGCAGTGCGGGACAGGACTCCTACGAGCAGTACTTC.

This clonotype was counted a few times. The genes are TRBV2 and TRBJ2-1, with TRBD2 matching 12 bases. Germline V lookup: CDR1 SNHLY, CDR2 FYNNEI. The CDR3 runs 15 residues. V lost 4 bases to trimming and J lost 8 bases; unmatched junction nucleotides: 6. CDR3 in amino acids: CASSVTSGSHDEQFF. The CDR3 bases are TGTGCCAGCAGTGTGACTAGCGGGAGTCACGATGAGCAGTTCTTC.

This clonotype showed up many times. This chain joins TRBV10-3 and TRBJ2-1, with 8 bases fitting TRBD1. J gave up 2 bases and V 6 bases, and 3 bases lay outside the gene matches. The germline V gene encodes CDR1 ENHRY and CDR2 SYGVKD. The CDR3 is made up of 14 amino acids. The CDR3 region has the DNA TGTGCCATCAGGGACAGGGAGGCCTACAATGAGCAGTTCTTC. Protein product: CAIRDREAYNEQFF.

This clonotype was seen a handful of times. V gene TRBV28 combines with J gene TRBJ1-4, with D possibly being TRBD1 (6 bases). CDR1 is MDHEN and CDR2 is SYDVKM in the germline V gene. The CDR3 is 14 amino acids. Trimming removed 7 bases from V and 4 bases from J, with 13 bases in between. In DNA form, the CDR3 reads TGTGCCAGCACCTTAACAGGGAGTAATGAAAAACTGTTTTTT. It is translated as CASTLTGSNEKLFF.

The chain is built from TRBV12-3 or TRBV12-4 and TRBJ2-7; 7 positions match TRBD1. Trimming at V came to 2 bases and at J to 6 bases, leaving 10 bases not matched to a gene. CDR3 length: 15 residues. The CDR3 region is CASSLPLDRAGEQYF. The DNA for the CDR3 is TGTGCCAGCAGTTTACCTCTAGACAGGGCGGGCGAGCAGTACTTC.

This clonotype has a count of ten or more. J is TRBJ1-4 and V is TRBV20-1; no firm D call. The V gene's germline CDR1 is DFQATT and CDR2 SNEGSKA (reference sequence). There are 12 residues in the CDR3. Trimming took 6 bases from V and 4 from J, leaving 9 bases between them. The CDR3 is CSARGVNEKLFF. The CDR3 nucleotides read TGCAGTGCCCGGGGAGTTAATGAAAAACTGTTTTTT.

V usage is TRBV4-3 and J usage is TRBJ2-2; TRBD2 might be the D (5 bases). The CDR3 sequence is 17 residues long. With 1 base removed from V and 6 bases from J, the gap between germline ends came to 18 bases. Looked up from germline, CDR1 is LGHNA and CDR2 is YSLEER. The CDR3 DNA sequence: TGCGCCAGCAGCCAAGTAGTCGGCGAGGGAAGGGCCGGGGAGCTGTTTTTT. Its translation: CASSQVVGEGRAGELFF.

This clonotype was counted between two and nine times. The chain uses TRBV4-3 and TRBJ2-5; 14 positions match TRBD2. The CDR3 extends over 17 amino acids. V trimming: 0 bases; J trimming: 5 bases; junction bases outside the gene matches: 5. Germline V gene sequence: CDR1 LGHNA, CDR2 YSLEER. The CDR3 DNA follows: TGCGCCAGCAGCCAAGATCGACTAGCGGGAGGGCGGGAGACCCAGTACTTC. This translates into CASSQDRLAGGRETQYF.

This clonotype has ten or more counts. The chain couples TRBV20-1 to TRBJ2-1; 7 nucleotides line up with TRBD2. Per germline, CDR1 DFQATT and CDR2 SNEGSKA (reference sequence). The CDR3 spans 15 residues. After removal of 0 bases from V and 0 bases from J, the junction contained 2 bases not matched to a gene. CDR3 amino acids: CSARDIAGSYNEQFF. The CDR3, as DNA: TGCAGTGCTAGAGACATAGCGGGCTCCTACAATGAGCAGTTCTTC.

In this sample, this clonotype turned up many times. The genes are TRBV29-1 and TRBJ2-5, with D maybe TRBD1 (5 bases). V lost 0 bases and J 5 bases, leaving 13 bases between the germline ends. Germline CDR1 SQVTM, CDR2 ANQGSEA. This CDR3 comprises 14 residues. CDR3 sequence reads: CSVEDDSAAETQYF. CDR3 DNA sequence: TGCAGCGTTGAAGACGACAGTGCCGCGGAGACCCAGTACTTC. The full variable domain, completed using reference TRBV29-1 and TRBJ2-5, is SAVISQKPSRDICQRGTSLTIQCQVDSQVTMMFWYRQQPGQSLTLIATANQGSEATYESGFVIDKFPISRPNLTFSTLTVSNMSPEDSSIYLCSVEDDSAAETQYFGPGTRLLVL.

The rearrangement links TRBV5-4 to TRBJ1-2, with unresolved D. The germline V gene has CDR1 SGHNT and CDR2 YYREEE (reference sequence). This CDR3 comprises 13 residues. Trimming removed 0 bases from V and 6 bases from J, with 9 bases in between. CDR3 protein: CASSLDGSDGYTF. For the CDR3, the DNA is TGTGCCAGCAGCTTGGACGGGTCAGATGGCTACACCTTC.

This clonotype has only a few counts. The J gene is TRBJ2-4, the V gene TRBV7-8; D could derive from TRBD1 or TRBD2 (5 bases each). Germline CDR1 SGHVS, CDR2 FQNEAQ. This CDR3 is built from 16 residues. V lost 2 bases and J 0 bases, leaving 11 bases between the germline ends. Here the CDR3 reads CASSLLGVSAKNIQYF. DNA for the CDR3: TGTGCCAGCAGCTTATTGGGGGTTTCAGCCAAAAACATTCAGTACTTC.

This clonotype was counted a few times. The V gene is TRBV27, the J gene TRBJ2-5, with D uncertain. This CDR3 is 14 amino acids long. Trimming removed 2 bases at V and 5 bases at J, with 12 bases between. Germline assignment: CDR1 MNHEY and CDR2 SMNVEV (reference sequence). Here the CDR3 reads CASSLQWGEETQYF. CDR3 nucleotides: TGTGCCAGCAGTTTACAATGGGGTGAGGAGACCCAGTACTTC.

This chain connects TRBV27 to TRBJ2-1, with D possibly being TRBD2 (6 bases). The ends were cut back, 2 bases at V and 0 bases at J, with 8 bases in the middle. Germline V gene sequence: CDR1 MNHEY, CDR2 SMNVEV (reference sequence). The CDR3 consists of 15 residues. The DNA for the CDR3 is TGTGCCAGCAGTTTAACGCGGGGCTCCTACAATGAGCAGTTCTTC. Its translation is CASSLTRGSYNEQFF.

CDR3 residues: CASSEGGSGNIQYF. In DNA, the CDR3 is TGTGCCAGCAGTGAAGGCGGGAGTGGAAACATTCAGTACTTC. V gene TRBV2 combines with J gene TRBJ2-4, with 7 bases lining up with TRBD2. CDR1 and CDR2 from the germline V gene are SNHLY and FYNNEI. The CDR3 is 14 amino acids. V lost 1 base and J lost 6; bases outside the gene matches: 3.

The chain is built from TRBV29-1 and TRBJ2-5, with D unclear. The V end was cut by 7 bases, the J end by 4 bases, with 22 bases between. Germline values: CDR1 SQVTM, CDR2 ANQGSEA. The CDR3 has 15 residues. The DNA of the CDR3 is TGCAGCGGGAGCCCCGGCATAGAGCAAGGAGAGACCCAGTACTTC. This translates into CSGSPGIEQGETQYF.

This clonotype showed up just a few times. The chain links TRBV6-2 or TRBV6-3 to TRBJ1-1; no reliable D call. Germline CDR1 MNHEY, CDR2 SVGEGT. CDR3 length: 13 amino acids. Deletions cut 7 bases from V and 1 base from J, with 10 bases between. CDR3 amino acids: CASIGFGNTEAFF. In DNA, the CDR3 is TGTGCCAGCATAGGTTTTGGGAACACTGAAGCTTTCTTT.

This clonotype was observed many times. This chain links TRBV7-6 with TRBJ1-3, with D maybe TRBD1 (5 bases). Trimming cost V 0 bases and J 4 bases, with 13 bases left between them. The length of the CDR3 is 16 residues. Germline V gene sequence: CDR1 SGHVS, CDR2 FNYEAQ. The CDR3 region has the DNA TGTGCCAGCAGCTTAGCCGCCGGGACCGTCGGAAACACCATATATTTT. Protein product: CASSLAAGTVGNTIYF. The full variable domain, in which reference TRBV7-6 and TRBJ1-3 provide the parts outside the CDR3, is GAGVSQSPRYKVTKRGQDVALRCDPISGHVSLYWYRQALGQGPEFLTYFNYEAQQDKSGLPNDRFSAERPEGSISTLTIQRTEQRDSAMYRCASSLAAGTVGNTIYFGEGSWLTVV.

This clonotype occurred a few times. V and J are TRBV7-8 and TRBJ2-1; 7 bases are shared with TRBD2. The CDR3 consists of 14 residues. V dropped 8 bases and J dropped 9; count of bases not matched to a gene: 13. In germline, CDR1 is SGHVS, CDR2 FQNEAQ. CDR3 residues: CASLTSDRVTEQFF. DNA of the CDR3: TGTGCCAGCCTTACTAGCGACCGGGTCACTGAGCAGTTCTTC.

As regards this clonotype: A much larger clone is a single base away; this may be a read error. The chain has TRBV3-1 and TRBJ2-7; D unresolved. The J call may be faulty, since TRBJ2-1 better matches the DNA end. The CDR3 length is 15 residues. Germline V lookup: CDR1 LGHDT, CDR2 YNNKEL (reference sequence). CDR3 nucleotides: TGTGCCAGCAGCCATGACAATTTCTACTCCTACGAGCAGTTCTTC. Its translation is CASSHDNFYSYEQFF.

As concerns this clonotype: This may stem from a read error, because a much larger clone lies one nucleotide away. The chain links TRBV14 to TRBJ2-5; D may be TRBD1 (6 bases). V lost 4 bases and J 0 bases, leaving 9 bases between the germline ends. CDR3 length: 14 amino acids. CDR1 and CDR2 (germline): SGHDN, FVKESK. CDR3 amino acids: CASSLWTDQETQYF. Here the CDR3 DNA reads TGTGCCAGCAGCCTCTGGACAGACCAAGAGACCCAGTACTTC.